The rows below give T cell receptor beta chains drawn from one sample of a study of blood T cell repertoires in COVID-19. Assay used: immunoSEQ multiplex PCR; TCRdb lists only in-frame clones, some missing. The table has 150,000 to 200,000 clones, about 82% seen once. The sequenced sample was peripheral blood. The receptors come from a woman under 40 with acute or convalescent COVID-19. Both conserved end residues are part of each CDR3. D genes are given only for firm matches. Clone size, where shown, is once, few, many, or a class for clones that have expanded.

length | size | J | D | V | CDR3 | DNA
13 | . | TRBJ1-5 | . | TRBV15 | CATSRDINQPQHF | TGTGCCACCAGCAGAGACATTAATCAGCCCCAGCATTTT
12 | . | TRBJ1-4 | TRBD1 | TRBV10-2 | CASSSGGEKLFF | TGCGCCAGCAGTTCAGGGGGGGAAAAACTGTTTTTT
12 | . | TRBJ2-7 | TRBD1 | TRBV28 | CASRGVRGEQYF | TGTGCCAGCAGAGGGGTCAGGGGGGAGCAGTACTTC
11 | few | TRBJ1-1 | . | TRBV12-3/TRBV12-4 | CASSKTGEAFF | TGTGCCAGCAGCAAAACAGGGGAAGCTTTCTTT
14 | . | TRBJ1-4 | . | TRBV6-5 | CASSLGGIGEKLFF | TGTGCCAGCAGCCTCGGCGGAATCGGTGAAAAACTGTTTTTT
15 | once | TRBJ2-3 | . | TRBV12-5 | CASGLRSGRTDTQYF | TGTGCTAGTGGTTTGCGGAGCGGGCGCACAGATACGCAGTATTTT
14 | . | TRBJ1-1 | . | TRBV28 | CASSPADMNTEAFF | TGTGCCAGCAGTCCTGCAGACATGAACACTGAAGCTTTCTTT
13 | few | TRBJ1-5 | . | TRBV7-9 | CASSFSGDQPQHF | TGTGCCAGCAGCTTCAGCGGGGATCAGCCCCAGCATTTT
16 | once | TRBJ2-7 | TRBD2 | TRBV13 | CASSLGSGAGSYEQYF | TGTGCCAGCAGCTTAGGCAGCGGGGCCGGGTCCTACGAGCAGTACTTC
16 | . | TRBJ2-5 | TRBD1 | TRBV10-1 | CASSDPGQGARETQYF | TGCGCCAGCAGTGACCCAGGGCAGGGGGCAAGGGAGACCCAGTACTTC
14 | . | TRBJ1-2 | . | TRBV6-1 | CASSEGFLGYGYTF | TGTGCCAGCAGTGAAGGGTTCCTCGGCTATGGCTACACCTTC
17 | few | TRBJ1-1 | TRBD1 | TRBV11-2 | CASSLTGGTGVHTEAFF | TGTGCCAGCAGCTTAACGGGCGGGACAGGGGTTCACACTGAAGCTTTCTTT
13 | few | TRBJ1-2 | TRBD1 | TRBV19 | CASLDRGVYGYTF | TGTGCCAGTCTTGACAGGGGAGTCTATGGCTACACCTTC
15 | . | TRBJ2-7 | TRBD1 | TRBV5-1 | CASSLHRGGTYEQYF | TGCGCCAGCAGCCTACACAGGGGCGGAACCTACGAGCAGTACTTC
16 | . | TRBJ2-5 | TRBD2 | TRBV5-5 | CASSLELAGGEETQYF | TGTGCCAGCAGCTTGGAGCTAGCGGGGGGCGAAGAGACCCAGTACTTC
13 | . | TRBJ2-7 | . | TRBV27 | CASSLRGAGEQYF | TGTGCCAGCAGTTTACGAGGGGCGGGAGAGCAGTACTTC
16 | . | TRBJ2-3 | TRBD2 | TRBV7-9 | CASGELAGGFTDTQYF | TGTGCCAGCGGCGAACTAGCGGGGGGTTTCACAGATACGCAGTATTTT
12 | . | TRBJ2-3 | . | TRBV10-3 | CASGTPTDTQYF | TGTGCCAGCGGGACCCCCACAGATACGCAGTATTTT
14 | . | TRBJ1-4 | TRBD1 | TRBV5-1 | CASRTGTGKEKLFF | TGCGCCAGTCGTACCGGGACAGGGAAAGAAAAACTGTTTTTT
15 | . | TRBJ1-4 | TRBD1 | TRBV5-1 | CASSIGQGKGEKLFF | TGCGCCAGCAGCATCGGACAGGGGAAAGGTGAAAAACTGTTTTTT
16 | . | TRBJ2-1 | TRBD2 | TRBV10-3 | CAISDIGLAGDYEQFF | TGTGCCATCAGTGATATAGGACTAGCGGGAGACTATGAGCAGTTCTTC
16 | . | TRBJ1-5 | . | TRBV28 | CASRRSSQGSNQPQHF | TGTGCCAGCAGACGATCATCGCAGGGTAGCAATCAGCCCCAGCATTTT
15 | . | TRBJ2-7 | TRBD1 | TRBV28 | CASRTVRDRGYEQYF | TGTGCCAGCAGGACCGTCCGGGACAGGGGCTACGAGCAGTACTTC
11 | . | TRBJ2-5 | . | TRBV2 | CASSAGNSQYF | TGTGCCAGCAGTGCCGGGAACTCCCAGTACTTC
16 | . | TRBJ1-3 | . | TRBV12-2 | CASRLPGLGSGNTIYF | TGTGCAAGTCGCTTACCGGGTCTCGGCTCTGGAAACACCATATATTTT
15 | once | TRBJ1-1 | . | TRBV3-1/TRBV3-2 | CASSRTRAMNTEAFF | TGTGCCAGCAGCCGTACCAGGGCCATGAACACTGAAGCTTTCTTT
15 | few | TRBJ1-2 | . | TRBV28 | CASSPMTGVDYGYTF | TGTGCCAGCAGTCCCATGACCGGGGTCGACTATGGCTACACCTTC
15 | once | TRBJ2-7 | . | TRBV4-3 | CASSPLGPLLYEQYF | TGCGCCAGCAGCCCACTAGGACCCCTGCTATACGAGCAGTACTTC
15 | . | TRBJ2-3 | TRBD1 | TRBV3-1/TRBV3-2 | CASSQEGTGKDTQYF | TGTGCCAGCAGCCAGGAGGGGACAGGGAAAGATACGCAGTATTTT
18 | . | TRBJ2-7 | . | TRBV7-2 | CASSLALGVGTPSYEQYF | TGTGCCAGCAGCTTAGCTCTCGGGGTCGGTACCCCTTCCTACGAGCAGTACTTC
13 | . | TRBJ2-7 | . | TRBV10-3 | CAISGSNRNEQYF | TGTGCCATCAGCGGGAGTAATAGAAACGAGCAGTACTTC
16 | once | TRBJ2-2 | TRBD1 | TRBV5-4 | CASSRGQGEISGELFF | TGTGCCAGCAGCCGGGGACAGGGGGAGATCTCCGGGGAGCTGTTTTTT
17 | . | TRBJ1-1 | TRBD1 | TRBV27 | CASSSLPPQGDNTEAFF | TGTGCCAGCAGTTCCCTCCCGCCTCAGGGGGATAACACTGAAGCTTTCTTT
14 | . | TRBJ1-5 | . | TRBV4-1 | CASSQDIGDQPQHF | TGCGCCAGCAGCCAAGATATAGGGGATCAGCCCCAGCATTTT
15 | . | TRBJ1-2 | . | TRBV25-1 | CASSGVTDTNYGYTF | TGTGCCAGCAGTGGGGTGACAGATACTAACTATGGCTACACCTTC
19 | . | TRBJ1-6 | . | TRBV6-2/TRBV6-3 | CASSSARFGREKSWSPLHF | TGTGCCAGCAGTTCCGCCAGATTCGGCAGGGAAAAGAGTTGGTCACCCCTCCACTTT
15 | . | TRBJ1-4 | . | TRBV7-8 | CASSSTGTGRGKLFF | TGTGCCAGCAGCTCCACCGGGACCGGGAGGGGAAAACTGTTTTTT
13 | . | TRBJ1-6 | . | TRBV28 | CATLGGEGSPLHF | TGTGCTACATTAGGAGGAGAAGGTTCACCCCTCCACTTT
13 | . | TRBJ1-1 | . | TRBV29-1 | CSETGGLNTEAFF | TGCAGCGAAACGGGGGGTTTGAACACTGAAGCTTTCTTT
16 | . | TRBJ2-7 | TRBD1 | TRBV5-1 | CASSFNLGRGNYEQYF | TGCGCCAGCAGCTTCAACCTCGGCAGGGGGAACTACGAGCAGTACTTC
18 | . | TRBJ2-1 | TRBD2 | TRBV5-1 | CASRHRTSGGSSYNEQFF | TGCGCCAGCAGACATCGGACTAGCGGGGGGAGCTCCTACAATGAGCAGTTCTTC
17 | . | TRBJ1-1 | . | TRBV27 | CASRQGTPFRYDTEAFF | TGTGCCAGTCGCCAGGGGACCCCGTTCCGGTATGACACTGAAGCTTTCTTT
12 | . | TRBJ1-5 | . | TRBV30 | CACSNVNQPQHF | TGTGCCTGCTCTAATGTGAATCAGCCCCAGCATTTT
15 | . | TRBJ2-5 | . | TRBV7-2 | CASSSPGRGGETQYF | TGTGCCAGCAGCTCCCCGGGGCGGGGTGGAGAGACCCAGTACTTC
14 | . | TRBJ1-1 | . | TRBV27 | CASSLTGMNTEAFF | TGTGCCAGCAGTTTGACAGGAATGAACACTGAAGCTTTCTTT
15 | . | TRBJ1-2 | . | TRBV5-5 | CASSIQGELNYGYTF | TGTGCCAGCAGCATACAGGGAGAGCTAAACTATGGCTACACCTTC
15 | . | TRBJ1-2 | . | TRBV19 | CASSIPTGRVYGYTF | TGTGCCAGTAGTATCCCGACAGGACGGGTCTATGGCTACACCTTC